This T cell receptor (beta chain) was obtained from a study of blood T cell repertoires in COVID-19 (dated by TCRdb to the early 2020s). About the study as a whole: Samples covering the acute and convalescent phases of COVID-19 were provided by collaborators in the United States, Italy and Spain. The prospective study material was composed of cDNA or gDNA derived from T cells, B-cell-depleted T cells, or PBMCs. The dataset comprised deeply sampled blood TCRbeta repertoires from subjects exposed to, actively infected with, or recovered from COVID-19. A freely available public database, intended as a resource for researchers studying the immune response to SARS-CoV-2, is where the repertoires were released. The samples were drawn from the first 160 participants of the ongoing ImmuneRACE study and from 950 to 1,500 subjects provided by 6 global collaborators. The sample metadata nearly always contained a de-identified subject ID, COVID-19 status, age in years and sex. Where available, HLA class I and class II types were taken from metadata supplied by the sample provider and were not determined by assay-based typing.

Sequences KGHDR (CDR1) and SFDVKD (CDR2) are obtained from the germline V gene. The germline ends are 17 bases apart after V is trimmed by 6 bases and J by 9 bases. The CDR3 covers 14 residues, taking in both the cysteine and the phenylalanine. Only CDR3 DNA is held: 42 bases, read in frame from base 1. Worth noting for this clone: What this receptor recognizes is not known. It has no much larger one-base neighbor in the sample; base qualities were not kept.

TCRbeta CDR3 regions were amplified from genomic DNA by means of the immunoSEQ Assay, a bias-controlled multiplex PCR. The original pipeline was this. The number of nucleated cells in each sample was estimated from the amplification of reference gene primers within the assay. To quantify the absolute abundance of each unique TCRbeta CDR3 rearrangement, sequence reads were collapsed and filtered. For each sample, productive Simpson clonality was calculated as the square root of Simpson's diversity index across productive rearrangements. Sourced from immuneACCESS, this table was stored by TCRdb with only in-frame sequences that have V and J called. A share of the clones is absent; for the studies checked, an unresolved V gene accounts for under half, and the remainder has no known explanation. That table supplies the V and J calls and clone size; D and trimming were determined from the DNA. The sample has about 82,000 clones on record, around 89% of them singletons. The ten most abundant clones make up roughly 1.2% of the sample.

Paper-wide results and their limitations: The quantity of clinical and demographic metadata differed by source and by participant and was supplied without curation.

Enrolling through a virtual design, the prospective study's participants ranged in age from roughly 18 to 89 years and lived across approximately 25 United States geographic areas. In the prospective study, participants were assigned to cohorts based on the clinical history participants reported in a screening survey and a study questionnaire. In the prospective study, whole blood, serum and a nasopharyngeal or oropharyngeal swab were collected from each participant by mobile phlebotomists. Participants in the prospective study had the option to provide additional blood draws and questionnaires over a roughly two-month period. Blood samples from the prospective study were shipped frozen or at room temperature prior to DNA extraction.

The source of this sequence is a woman between 50 and 59 years old with acute COVID-19. The chain links TRBV24-1 with TRBJ2-1; TRBD2 is possibly the D segment (7 matching bases). Sample: PBMCs or T cells enriched from blood (not recorded which). CDR3 sequence: CATSKLAEGGEQFF. The nucleotide sequence reads TGTGCCACCAGTAAGCTAGCGGAGGGGGGTGAGCAGTTCTTC.